Following are 14 T cell receptor beta chains from one sample sequenced in a study of blood T cell repertoires in COVID-19. Assay used: immunoSEQ multiplex PCR; TCRdb lists only in-frame clones, some missing. The sample lists 270,000 or so clones; approximately 81% were seen once. Sequences were obtained from peripheral blood. All receptors come from a woman aged 55-69 years with active or convalescent COVID-19.

V gene TRBV4-1 combines with J gene TRBJ2-7; 7 positions match TRBD1. Trimming at V came to 3 bases and at J to 1 base, leaving 9 bases not matched to a gene. The CDR3 spans 16 residues. CDR1 and CDR2 from the germline V gene are MGHRA and YSYEKL. The CDR3 sequence is CASSHRARQGSYEQYF. DNA for the CDR3: TGCGCCAGCAGCCACCGGGCTCGACAGGGTTCCTACGAGCAGTACTTC.

J is TRBJ1-3 and V is TRBV30; 7 bases are shared with TRBD1. J was trimmed by 0 bases and V by 3 bases; bases with no gene match: 5. Germline CDR1 reads GTSNPN; CDR2 reads SVGIG (reference sequence). The CDR3 length is 15 residues. CDR3 region: CAWSTGTVSGNTIYF. CDR3 bases: TGTGCCTGGAGCACCGGGACAGTCTCTGGAAACACCATATATTTT.

V gene TRBV28 combines with J gene TRBJ2-1, with TRBD1 matching over 8 bases. Losses at the gene ends were 3 bases for V and 13 bases for J; bases not matched to a gene: 2. Germline V gene lookup returns CDR1 MDHEN and CDR2 SYDVKM. This CDR3 has 11 residues. This chain's CDR3 is CASSLGTGQFF. The CDR3 DNA reads TGTGCCAGCAGTTTGGGGACAGGACAGTTCTTC.

This clone was seen a single time. This chain connects TRBV12-2 to TRBJ1-5; the table gives TRBD1 as D, unverified against the DNA. TRBV12-2 is a pseudogene. The CDR3 is made up of 14 amino acids. CDR3 in DNA: TGTGCAAGTCGCTTAGACAGGTACAATCAGCCCCAGCATTTT. Protein: CASRLDRYNQPQHF.

This rearrangement joins TRBV28 to TRBJ1-5, with 7 bases that match TRBD1. The CDR3 sequence is 16 residues long. After removal of 3 bases from V and 4 bases from J, the junction contained 9 bases not matched to a gene. In germline, CDR1 is MDHEN, CDR2 SYDVKM. The CDR3 DNA follows: TGTGCCAGCAGTTTTCCCACAGACAGGGTTAATCAGCCCCAGCATTTT. Its protein is CASSFPTDRVNQPQHF.

The rearrangement links TRBV10-1 to TRBJ2-3; 7 bases map to TRBD2. Losses at the gene ends were 3 bases for V and 4 bases for J; bases not matched to a gene: 10. The CDR3 runs 16 residues. CDR1 and CDR2 from the germline V gene are WNHNN and SYGVQD (reference sequence). The CDR3 DNA reads TGCGCCAGCAGTGAACAGCTTACGGGGGGACCAGATACGCAGTATTTT. It yields the protein CASSEQLTGGPDTQYF.

The chain uses TRBV18 and TRBJ1-5, with D possibly being TRBD1 (6 bases). V was shortened by 0 bases and J by 5 bases, with 11 bases between the two germline ends. The CDR3 runs 15 residues. Per the germline V gene, CDR1 is KGHSH and CDR2 is LQKENI. The CDR3, as DNA: TGTGCCAGCTCACCACCGGACAGACCCCATCAGCCCCAGCATTTT. It specifies CASSPPDRPHQPQHF.

This clone appeared a single time. The chain carries TRBV12-5 and TRBJ2-2, with TRBD1 matching 7 bases. Germline V gives CDR1 LGHNT, CDR2 FRNRAP. Trimming took 0 bases from V and 0 from J; bases not matched to a gene: 7. The length of the CDR3 is 18 residues. The CDR3 coding sequence is TGTGCTAGTGGTTTGGTATTAGGACAGGCGGCGAACACCGGGGAGCTGTTTTTT. The encoded protein is CASGLVLGQAANTGELFF.

The chain carries TRBV9 and TRBJ2-2, with TRBD2 identical over 8 bases. The CDR3 runs 15 residues. V lost 5 bases, J lost 4 bases, and 7 bases stayed unmatched. The V gene's germline CDR1 is SGDLS and CDR2 YYNGEE. The CDR3 nucleotides are TGTGCCAGCAGTGATCCCGGGACTAGCACCGGGGAGCTGTTTTTT. It specifies CASSDPGTSTGELFF.

This clone was detected a few times. This chain links TRBV2 with TRBJ1-5; D ambiguous. Germline V gene data show CDR1 as SNHLY and CDR2 as FYNNEI. Deletions cut 2 bases from V and 7 bases from J, with 15 bases between. The CDR3 consists of 15 residues. In DNA, the CDR3 is TGTGCCAGCAGTGAATTTGGGGAGTCAGAGCAGCCCCAGCATTTT. This encodes CASSEFGESEQPQHF.

This chain uses TRBV4-2 with TRBJ1-6, with 10 bases aligning to TRBD1. J gave up 7 bases and V 1 base, and 10 bases lay outside the gene matches. Per the germline V gene, CDR1 is LGHNA and CDR2 is YNFKEQ. The CDR3 length is 18 residues. This chain's CDR3 is CASSQGGQGHRDNSPLHF. CDR3 sequence (DNA): TGTGCCAGCAGCCAAGGGGGACAGGGGCACAGGGACAATTCACCCCTCCACTTT.

This chain uses TRBV7-2 with TRBJ1-1; maybe TRBD1 (5 bases). This CDR3 has 14 amino acids. CDR1 SGHTA and CDR2 FQGNSA come from the germline V gene. The V gene lost 5 bases and the J gene lost 5 bases, with 15 bases spanning the gap. This chain's CDR3 is CASSALPEGTEAFF. CDR3 in DNA: TGTGCCAGCAGCGCCCTCCCGGAGGGGACTGAAGCTTTCTTT.

The chain recombines TRBV18 with TRBJ2-5; D is uncertain. The CDR3 sequence is 14 residues long. CDR1 is KGHSH and CDR2 is LQKENI in the germline V gene. V shed 2 bases and J shed 2 bases, with 9 bases lying between them. CDR3: CASSPNAKQETQYF. The CDR3 DNA is TGTGCCAGCTCACCAAACGCTAAACAAGAGACCCAGTACTTC.

The chain couples TRBV5-1 to TRBJ1-5; 7 nucleotides agree with TRBD1. After removal of 0 bases from V and 2 bases from J, the junction contained 2 bases not matched to a gene. Germline V CDR1 and CDR2: SGHRS, YFSETQ. The CDR3 is 15 residues long. In nucleotides, the CDR3 is TGCGCCAGCAGCTTGGACAGGGGCGGCAATCAGCCCCAGCATTTT. This codes for CASSLDRGGNQPQHF.